This TCR beta chain was recovered during a study of T cell repertoires in cytomegalovirus infection. On this clonotype: The target antigen is unknown.

TCRdb fed the reads into MiXCR, producing one record per CDR3 protein. The table lists 450,000 to 650,000 distinct CDR3 sequences, about a quarter of them singletons, with under 15% in the top ten. Per germline, CDR1 SQVTM and CDR2 ANQGSEA. The CDR3 spans 15 residues. V lost 3 bases and J lost 4; bases outside the gene matches: 6. Study conclusions and caveats: Frequencies of public TCR beta families were cumulated, and this identified carriers of CMV plus the relevant HLA.

Source material: PBMCs. This chain connects TRBV29-1 to TRBJ2-5, with 12 bases lining up with TRBD2. This clonotype was sampled from a human donor in good health (CMV status not recorded). Some clones in this sample may be carry-over from other donors' samples. DNA for the CDR3: TGCAGCGTTGACCTGGCTAGCGGGAGGGGAGAGACCCAGTACTTC. Translation: CSVDLASGRGETQYF.